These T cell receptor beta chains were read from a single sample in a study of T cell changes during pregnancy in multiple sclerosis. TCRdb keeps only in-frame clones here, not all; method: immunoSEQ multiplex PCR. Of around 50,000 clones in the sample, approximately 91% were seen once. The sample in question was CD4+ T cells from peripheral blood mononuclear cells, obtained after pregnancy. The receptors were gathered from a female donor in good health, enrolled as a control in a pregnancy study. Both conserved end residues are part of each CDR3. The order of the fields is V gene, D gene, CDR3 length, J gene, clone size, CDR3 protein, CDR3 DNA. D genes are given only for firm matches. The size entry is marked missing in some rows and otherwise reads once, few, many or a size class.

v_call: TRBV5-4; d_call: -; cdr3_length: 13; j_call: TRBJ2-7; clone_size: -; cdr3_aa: CASSLMGGLGQYF; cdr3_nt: TGTGCCAGCAGCTTGATGGGGGGACTCGGGCAGTACTTC
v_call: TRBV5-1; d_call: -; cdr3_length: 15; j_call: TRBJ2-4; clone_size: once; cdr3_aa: CASSLGLRTKNIQYF; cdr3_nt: TGCGCCAGCAGCTTGGGGTTGAGGACCAAAAACATTCAGTACTTC
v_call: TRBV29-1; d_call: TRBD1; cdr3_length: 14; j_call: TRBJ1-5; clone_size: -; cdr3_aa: CSVAGQGGNQPQHF; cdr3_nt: TGCAGCGTCGCCGGACAGGGGGGCAATCAGCCCCAGCATTTT
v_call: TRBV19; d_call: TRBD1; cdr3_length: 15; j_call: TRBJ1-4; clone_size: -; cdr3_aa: CASSAFGTGDGKLFF; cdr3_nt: TGTGCCAGTAGCGCATTCGGGACAGGGGACGGAAAACTGTTTTTT
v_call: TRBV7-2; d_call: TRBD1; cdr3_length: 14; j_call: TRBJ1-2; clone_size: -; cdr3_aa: CASSSYRGFGGYTF; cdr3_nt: TGTGCCAGCAGCTCGTACAGGGGGTTTGGGGGCTACACCTTC
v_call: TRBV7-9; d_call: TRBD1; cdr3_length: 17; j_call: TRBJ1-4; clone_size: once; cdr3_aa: CASSDYRDRTTNEKLFF; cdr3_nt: TGTGCCAGCAGCGACTACCGGGACAGAACAACTAATGAAAAACTGTTTTTT
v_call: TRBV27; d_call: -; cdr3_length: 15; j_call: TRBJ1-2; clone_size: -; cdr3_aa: CASRDPRQGNYGYTF; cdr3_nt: TGTGCCAGCAGGGATCCGCGGCAGGGTAACTATGGCTACACCTTC
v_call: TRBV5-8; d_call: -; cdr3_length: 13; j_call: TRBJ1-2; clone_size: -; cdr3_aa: CASSLLDRYGYTF; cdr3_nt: TGTGCCAGCAGCCTTTTGGACAGATATGGCTACACCTTC
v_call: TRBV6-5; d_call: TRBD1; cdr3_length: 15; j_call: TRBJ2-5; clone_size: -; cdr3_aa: CASRSDRAYGETQYF; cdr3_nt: TGTGCCAGCAGGTCCGACAGGGCATATGGAGAGACCCAGTACTTC
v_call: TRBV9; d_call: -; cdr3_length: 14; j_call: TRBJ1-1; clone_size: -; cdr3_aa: CASSVGGRNSEAFF; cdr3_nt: TGTGCCAGCAGCGTGGGGGGGCGGAACTCTGAAGCTTTCTTT
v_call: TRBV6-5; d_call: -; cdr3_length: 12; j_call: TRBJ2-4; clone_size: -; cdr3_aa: CASSYSGHRQYF; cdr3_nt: TGTGCCAGCAGTTACTCAGGACACAGGCAGTACTTC
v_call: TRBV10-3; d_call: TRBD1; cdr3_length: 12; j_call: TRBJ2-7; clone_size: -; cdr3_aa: CAISYRGDEQYF; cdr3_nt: TGTGCCATCAGCTACAGGGGAGACGAGCAGTACTTC
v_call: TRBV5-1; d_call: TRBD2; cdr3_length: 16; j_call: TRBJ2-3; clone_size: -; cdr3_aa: CASSFRAGGASDTQYF; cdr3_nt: TGCGCCAGCAGCTTCAGGGCCGGGGGGGCCTCAGATACGCAGTATTTT
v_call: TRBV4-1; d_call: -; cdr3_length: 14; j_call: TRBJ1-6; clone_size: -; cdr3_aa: CASSLRDWDSPLHF; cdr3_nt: TGCGCCAGCAGCCTCCGGGATTGGGATTCACCCCTCCACTTT
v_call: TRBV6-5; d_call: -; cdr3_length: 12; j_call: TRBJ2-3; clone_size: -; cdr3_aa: CASSYGSQAQYF; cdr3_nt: TGTGCCAGCAGTTACGGATCTCAGGCGCAGTATTTT